This T cell receptor beta chain is from a study of a mutant IDH1 vaccine in newly diagnosed glioma. Overall study context: Vaccination started 4-6 weeks after radiotherapy alone, or with temozolomide cycles. Study results and caveats: Pseudoprogression appeared unlinked to shifts in leading peripheral T cell clonotypes. Patients mounted vaccine-induced immune responses in roughly 93% of cases.

Data came from immunoSEQ multiplex PCR; TCRdb stores just in-frame clones and leaves some out. Among 13,000 or so clones, roughly four fifths were seen once, and the ten largest hold 4% to 5%. The V and J ends lost 7 bases and 0 bases respectively, with 17 bases between them. Per the germline V gene, CDR1 is SEHNR and CDR2 is FQNEAQ (reference sequence). This CDR3 has 16 residues. Regarding time point: week 47, end of study. A single vaccine dose contained 300 ug of mutant IDH1 20-mer peptide, and topical imiquimod was used with it. Scheduled for weeks 1, 3, 5, 7, 11, 15, 19 and 23, eight vaccinations were given to patients. Worth noting for this clone: Its antigen is not known.

The chain employs TRBV7-9 and TRBJ2-3; D possibly corresponds to TRBD1 (5 bases). This receptor was taken from a woman between 40 and 55 years old with glioma. This specimen was PBMCs, taken from a glioma patient whose treatment included an IDH1 peptide vaccine. DNA of the CDR3: TGTGCCAGCACCCCGGCAGGGCAGGGAAGCACAGATACGCAGTATTTT. It translates to CASTPAGQGSTDTQYF.